Each of the 15 T cell receptor beta chains below was sequenced from the same sample in a study of blood T cell repertoires in COVID-19. Method: immunoSEQ multiplex PCR; TCRdb's copy keeps in-frame clones and lacks some. The sample includes 300,000 or so clones, roughly nine tenths of them seen just once. The source material was PBMCs or T cells enriched from blood (not recorded which). The receptors come from a woman in her forties or fifties who had been exposed to COVID-19.

This clone was observed a handful of times. This rearrangement joins TRBV7-8 to TRBJ1-6; D remains unclear. Trimming pared 6 bases from V and 5 bases from J, leaving 14 bases between. The CDR3 extends over 15 amino acids. CDR1 SGHVS and CDR2 FQNEAQ come from the germline V gene. The CDR3 here is CASSFSQRDNSPLHF. The DNA for the CDR3 is TGTGCCAGCAGTTTTTCACAGAGAGATAATTCACCCCTCCACTTT.

The V call is TRBV10-2, the J call TRBJ2-3; D is ambiguous. V lost 6 bases and J 0 bases, leaving 10 bases between the germline ends. Germline CDR1 is WSHSY and CDR2 is SAAADI. The length of the CDR3 is 14 residues. The DNA for the CDR3 is TGCGCCAGCAGAGACACTTCTAGCACAGATACGCAGTATTTT. Protein sequence: CASRDTSSTDTQYF.

This clone was counted between two and nine times. The CDR3 nucleotides are TGTGCCAGCAGTTTTGGGGACAGAGCTAATGAAAAACTGTTTTTT. Its protein is CASSFGDRANEKLFF. This rearrangement joins TRBV28 to TRBJ1-4; 7 bases fit TRBD1. The germline gives CDR1 MDHEN, CDR2 SYDVKM. CDR3 length: 15 residues. V was pared by 3 bases and J by 3 bases, with 4 bases of the junction left unmatched.

CDR3 loop: CASSQTSGDQQYF. In nucleotides, the CDR3 is TGTGCCAGCAGCCAGACTAGCGGGGATCAGCAGTATTTT. The chain combines TRBV3-1 (or the pseudogene TRBV3-2) with TRBJ2-3; 11 nucleotides agree with TRBD2. The CDR3 is 13 residues long. After removal of 3 bases from V and 11 bases from J, the junction contained 4 bases not matched to a gene. Germline CDR1 reads LGHDT; CDR2 reads YNNKEL (reference sequence).

CDR3 coding DNA: TGTGCCAGCAGCCAAGGGACAGGGTACGGCTACACCTTC. Translating it yields CASSQGTGYGYTF. This chain links TRBV14 with TRBJ1-2, with TRBD1 identical over 8 bases. Losses at the gene ends were 1 base for V and 8 bases for J; bases not matched to a gene: 3. There are 13 residues in the CDR3. Germline V gene sequence: CDR1 SGHDN, CDR2 FVKESK.

The chain links TRBV2 to TRBJ2-7, with 7 bases matching TRBD1. The length of the CDR3 is 15 residues. Germline V CDR1 and CDR2: SNHLY, FYNNEI. Trimming took 0 bases from V and 4 from J; bases not matched to a gene: 6. The CDR3 here is CASSEAGQSRYEQYF. CDR3 sequence (DNA): TGTGCCAGCAGTGAAGCGGGACAGTCCAGGTACGAGCAGTACTTC.

The V gene is TRBV10-3, the J gene TRBJ2-3; 8 nucleotides align to TRBD2. The ends lost 5 bases at V and 0 bases at J; junction bases unmatched: 16. This CDR3 spans 19 amino acids. Germline CDR1 and CDR2: ENHRY and SYGVKD. CDR3 in DNA: TGTGCCATCAGTTCAACCGGCACGGGGGGGCCTAAAAGCACAGATACGCAGTATTTT. Translated, it gives CAISSTGTGGPKSTDTQYF.

The V call is TRBV19, the J call TRBJ1-6, with D possibly TRBD1 on 6 matching bases. V was clipped by 6 bases and J by 10 bases, with 19 bases between them. Looked up from germline, CDR1 is LNHDA and CDR2 is SQIVND (reference sequence). CDR3 length: 15 amino acids. The CDR3 loop is CASSRDTGSGSPLHF. The CDR3 DNA reads as TGTGCCAGTAGCCGGGACACAGGGTCAGGGTCACCCCTCCACTTT.

The V gene is TRBV28, the J gene TRBJ1-5, with 7 bases aligning to TRBD1. V trimming: 7 bases; J trimming: 1 base; junction bases outside the gene matches: 7. CDR1 MDHEN and CDR2 SYDVKM come from the germline V gene. The CDR3 length is 15 residues. In DNA, the CDR3 is TGTGCCAGCACCAAACCGACAGGGAGCAATCAGCCCCAGCATTTT. Amino acid sequence: CASTKPTGSNQPQHF.

This clone was counted a single time. The gene calls are TRBV6-5 and TRBJ2-7, with 9 bases lining up with TRBD1. Germline values: CDR1 MNHEY, CDR2 SVGAGI. The CDR3 is made up of 15 amino acids. After removal of 4 bases from V and 4 bases from J, the junction contained 8 bases not matched to a gene. CDR3 sequence (DNA): TGTGCCAGCAGTTTCACCGGGACAGGGAAGTACGAGCAGTACTTC. This codes for CASSFTGTGKYEQYF.

The chain employs TRBV18 and TRBJ2-1, with TRBD2 identical over 8 bases. Germline CDR1 and CDR2: KGHSH and LQKENI. After removal of 3 bases from V and 5 bases from J, the junction contained 3 bases not matched to a gene. The CDR3 extends over 14 amino acids. The CDR3 sequence is CASSPVGGDNEQFF. CDR3 nucleotides: TGTGCCAGCTCACCTGTCGGGGGGGACAATGAGCAGTTCTTC.

In this sample, this clone turned up a few times. Other DNA sequences in this specimen translate into the identical CDR3. Here the CDR3 reads CASSLGQNYGYTF. CDR3 nucleotide sequence: TGCGCCAGCAGCTTGGGACAGAACTATGGCTACACCTTC. The chain has TRBV5-1 and TRBJ1-2, with D possibly TRBD1 on 5 matching bases. The CDR3 length is 13 residues. V was cut by 0 bases and J by 2 bases, with 5 bases left in between. The germline gives CDR1 SGHRS, CDR2 YFSETQ.

The rearrangement joins TRBV10-3 to TRBJ2-3, with D possibly TRBD1 on 5 matching bases. Germline loops: CDR1 ENHRY, CDR2 SYGVKD. Trimming took 8 bases from V and 5 from J, leaving 17 bases between them. The CDR3 contains 14 residues. In nucleotides, the CDR3 is TGTGCCATCGGAACTGGGGCCAACCAAGATACGCAGTATTTT. This encodes CAIGTGANQDTQYF.

This rearrangement joins TRBV2 to TRBJ2-2; tentative D call: TRBD2 (6 bases). This CDR3 region has 14 residues. V was clipped by 7 bases and J by 0 bases, with 9 bases between them. CDR1 and CDR2 from the germline V gene are SNHLY and FYNNEI. The CDR3 coding sequence is TGTGCCAGCACGGAGGGAACGAACACCGGGGAGCTGTTTTTT. Protein sequence: CASTEGTNTGELFF.

This clone is a singleton in its sample. The genes are TRBV14 and TRBJ1-2; the D is unclear. There are 13 residues in the CDR3. V was clipped by 3 bases and J by 8 bases, with 13 bases between them. Per germline, CDR1 SGHDN and CDR2 FVKESK. The CDR3 region is CASSQGLREGYTF. In DNA, the CDR3 is TGTGCCAGCAGCCAGGGCCTTCGGGAGGGCTACACCTTC.